Listed below are T cell receptor beta chains from one sample, sequenced in a study of T cell responses to AZD1222 COVID-19 vaccine. This table comes from immunoSEQ multiplex PCR, and its TCRdb copy is limited to in-frame clones, with some not included. The table lists 55,000 to 75,000 clones, over 60% of them singletons. The sequencing used peripheral blood, collected on day 0 of AZD1222 vaccination. The receptors shown here come from an adult in good health. Each CDR3 is given with its conserved first and last residue. The order of the fields is CDR3 protein, CDR3 DNA, V gene, clone size, J gene, D gene. The D gene is left open where the match is weak. Part of the rows lack a size; the others show once, few, many or a class for expanded clones.

CDR3aa: CASSIDPPRGNQPQHF; CDR3nt: TGTGCCAGTAGTATAGATCCTCCCAGGGGCAATCAGCCCCAGCATTTT; v_gene: TRBV19; abundance: -; j_gene: TRBJ1-5; d_gene: -
CDR3aa: CASRQYSEAFF; CDR3nt: TGTGCCAGCAGACAGTACTCTGAAGCTTTCTTT; v_gene: TRBV12-3/TRBV12-4; abundance: -; j_gene: TRBJ1-1; d_gene: -
CDR3aa: CASSPDKETQYF; CDR3nt: TGCGCCAGCAGCCCAGACAAGGAGACCCAGTACTTC; v_gene: TRBV5-1; abundance: -; j_gene: TRBJ2-5; d_gene: -
CDR3aa: CASSLGGGLAAPYNEQFF; CDR3nt: TGTGCCAGCAGCCTAGGCGGAGGTCTGGCGGCCCCATACAATGAGCAGTTCTTC; v_gene: TRBV7-2; abundance: -; j_gene: TRBJ2-1; d_gene: -
CDR3aa: CASRERRGYTF; CDR3nt: TGTGCCAGCAGAGAGCGGCGTGGCTACACCTTC; v_gene: TRBV12-3/TRBV12-4; abundance: -; j_gene: TRBJ1-2; d_gene: -
CDR3aa: CASSETAPPTFQMGTGGYNSPLHF; CDR3nt: TGTGCCAGCAGTGAAACCGCTCCTCCAACTTTCCAAATGGGGACAGGGGGCTATAATTCACCCCTCCACTTT; v_gene: TRBV2; abundance: -; j_gene: TRBJ1-6; d_gene: TRBD1
CDR3aa: CASSAPGGQVGANVLTF; CDR3nt: TGTGCCAGCTCAGCCCCCGGGGGGCAGGTTGGGGCCAACGTCCTGACTTTC; v_gene: TRBV18; abundance: -; j_gene: TRBJ2-6; d_gene: -
CDR3aa: CASRRDRLDTEAFF; CDR3nt: TGTGCCAGCAGAAGGGACCGCCTAGACACTGAAGCTTTCTTT; v_gene: TRBV6-5; abundance: -; j_gene: TRBJ1-1; d_gene: -
CDR3aa: CASSYSDTQYF; CDR3nt: TGTGCCAGCAGTTACTCCGATACGCAGTATTTT; v_gene: TRBV6-5; abundance: once; j_gene: TRBJ2-3; d_gene: -
CDR3aa: CASSTAGAGGIPTQYF; CDR3nt: TGTGCCAGCAGCACCGCCGGGGCCGGGGGAATCCCTACGCAGTATTTT; v_gene: TRBV5-6; abundance: -; j_gene: TRBJ2-3; d_gene: -
CDR3aa: CASSQNTGYSGNTIYF; CDR3nt: TGTGCCAGCAGTCAAAACACAGGGTACTCTGGAAACACCATATATTTT; v_gene: TRBV9; abundance: -; j_gene: TRBJ1-3; d_gene: -
CDR3aa: CAWIKVSGGYGYTF; CDR3nt: TGTGCCTGGATTAAAGTGTCGGGGGGATATGGCTACACCTTC; v_gene: TRBV30; abundance: -; j_gene: TRBJ1-2; d_gene: -
CDR3aa: CAIRGQGGNTEAFF; CDR3nt: TGTGCCATCAGGGGACAAGGGGGGAACACTGAAGCTTTCTTT; v_gene: TRBV10-3; abundance: -; j_gene: TRBJ1-1; d_gene: -
CDR3aa: CASSQFLAGNSPLHF; CDR3nt: TGTGCCAGCAGCCAATTCCTCGCGGGAAATTCACCCCTCCACTTT; v_gene: TRBV14; abundance: few; j_gene: TRBJ1-6; d_gene: -
CDR3aa: CASSPEGGTEAFF; CDR3nt: TGTGCCAGCTCACCCGAAGGTGGCACTGAAGCTTTCTTT; v_gene: TRBV18; abundance: -; j_gene: TRBJ1-1; d_gene: -
CDR3aa: CASSLAGSNEKLFF; CDR3nt: TGTGCCAGCAGCTTAGCAGGGTCTAATGAAAAACTGTTTTTT; v_gene: TRBV7-9; abundance: many; j_gene: TRBJ1-4; d_gene: -
CDR3aa: CASGYRGMDLLFF; CDR3nt: TGTGCTAGTGGTTACAGGGGAATGGACTTACTGTTTTTT; v_gene: TRBV12-5; abundance: -; j_gene: TRBJ1-4; d_gene: TRBD1
CDR3aa: CASSLAGDAEAFF; CDR3nt: TGTGCCAGCAGCTTGGCGGGGGATGCTGAAGCTTTCTTT; v_gene: TRBV5-4; abundance: -; j_gene: TRBJ1-1; d_gene: -
CDR3aa: CASSLSFVGYTEAFF; CDR3nt: TGTGCCAGCAGTTTATCTTTTGTAGGTTACACTGAAGCTTTCTTT; v_gene: TRBV27; abundance: few; j_gene: TRBJ1-1; d_gene: -
CDR3aa: CASSPGLAGPEQYF; CDR3nt: TGTGCCAGTAGCCCGGGACTAGCGGGGCCCGAGCAGTACTTC; v_gene: TRBV19; abundance: -; j_gene: TRBJ2-7; d_gene: TRBD2
CDR3aa: CASSTSGTLTDTQYF; CDR3nt: TGTGCCAGCTCGACCTCCGGGACACTCACAGATACGCAGTATTTT; v_gene: TRBV18; abundance: few; j_gene: TRBJ2-3; d_gene: -
CDR3aa: CASSEQGRDSPLHF; CDR3nt: TGTGCCAGCAGTGAACAGGGTCGGGATTCACCCCTCCACTTT; v_gene: TRBV25-1; abundance: -; j_gene: TRBJ1-6; d_gene: -
CDR3aa: CASSSIVGTDTQYF; CDR3nt: TGCGCCAGCAGCAGCATAGTAGGCACAGATACGCAGTATTTT; v_gene: TRBV5-1; abundance: -; j_gene: TRBJ2-3; d_gene: -
CDR3aa: CASSQVGTSGSYEQYF; CDR3nt: TGTGCCAGCAGCCAAGTCGGGACTAGCGGTTCCTACGAGCAGTACTTC; v_gene: TRBV4-2; abundance: -; j_gene: TRBJ2-7; d_gene: TRBD2
CDR3aa: CASGSGLSYEQYF; CDR3nt: TGTGCCAGTGGATCGGGACTCTCCTACGAGCAGTACTTC; v_gene: TRBV19; abundance: -; j_gene: TRBJ2-7; d_gene: -
CDR3aa: CASSPSPGGVNQPQHF; CDR3nt: TGTGCCAGCTCACCATCCCCAGGCGGGGTAAATCAGCCCCAGCATTTT; v_gene: TRBV18; abundance: -; j_gene: TRBJ1-5; d_gene: -
CDR3aa: CAWSEGIPAAFF; CDR3nt: TGTGCCTGGAGTGAGGGGATCCCGGCAGCTTTCTTT; v_gene: TRBV30; abundance: -; j_gene: TRBJ1-1; d_gene: -
CDR3aa: CASTDRVNSPLHF; CDR3nt: TGTGCCAGCACCGACAGGGTTAATTCACCCCTCCACTTT; v_gene: TRBV6-5; abundance: -; j_gene: TRBJ1-6; d_gene: TRBD1
CDR3aa: CATAPNLQGLGEKLFF; CDR3nt: TGTGCCACCGCCCCGAATCTCCAGGGTCTTGGGGAAAAACTGTTTTTT; v_gene: TRBV10-3; abundance: once; j_gene: TRBJ1-4; d_gene: -